The clone carrying this TCR beta chain occurred a few times. Its antigen is unknown. With 60 Vbeta and 13 Jbeta primers, the PCR was carried out. Assay used: immunoSEQ multiplex PCR; TCRdb lists only in-frame clones, some missing. The data hold 200,000 to 250,000 clones, with 70% to 85% observed a single time. The CDR3 runs 18 residues. Germline trimming cut 0 bases from V and 7 bases from J; bases unmatched to any gene: 15. Germline CDR1 is LNHNV and CDR2 is YYDKDF (reference sequence). This sample is drawn from a study of cytomegalovirus exposure and HLA in healthy donors. Notes on the study in general: The study flagged about 150 TCR beta chains as cytomegalovirus-associated. The authors excluded some V segments, including TRBV6-2 and TRBV6-3, as indistinguishable. Based on reports, TCR beta sequences accurately predicted HLA-A and HLA-B alleles for most subjects.

What was sequenced was PBMCs. V usage is TRBV15 and J usage is TRBJ1-5, with 7 nucleotides matching TRBD1. The sequence derives from a girl aged 2-10 years in good health and CMV-seronegative. The DNA for the CDR3 is TGTGCCACCAGCAGAGATAGAGGGGGCCTACCCCTAAGACAGCCCCAGCATTTT. Encoded protein: CATSRDRGGLPLRQPQHF.